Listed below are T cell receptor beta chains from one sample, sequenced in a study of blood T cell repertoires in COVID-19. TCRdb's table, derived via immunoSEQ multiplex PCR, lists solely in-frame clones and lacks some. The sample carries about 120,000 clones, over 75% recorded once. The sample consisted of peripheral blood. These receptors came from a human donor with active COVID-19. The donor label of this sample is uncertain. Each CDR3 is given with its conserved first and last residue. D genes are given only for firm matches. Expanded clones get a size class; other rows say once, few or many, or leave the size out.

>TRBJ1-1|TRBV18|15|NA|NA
TGTGCCAGCTCACCGCAGGAGGGTCCTGGCACTGAAGCTTTCTTT
CASSPQEGPGTEAFF
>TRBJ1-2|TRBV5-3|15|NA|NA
TGTGCCAGAAGCCCGCAGACTATTGCTAACTATGGCTACACCTTC
CARSPQTIANYGYTF
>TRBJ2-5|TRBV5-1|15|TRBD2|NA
TGCGCCAGCAGCTTTAGCGGGGGGGGACAAGAGACCCAGTACTTC
CASSFSGGGQETQYF
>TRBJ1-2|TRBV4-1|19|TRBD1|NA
TGCGCCAGCAGCCAACCACGGGACAGAGCAGATAGGAGTAACTATGGCTACACCTTC
CASSQPRDRADRSNYGYTF
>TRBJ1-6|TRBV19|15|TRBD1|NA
TGTGCCAGTTCCCGAGGGGGACAGGGGCCTTCACCCCTCCACTTT
CASSRGGQGPSPLHF
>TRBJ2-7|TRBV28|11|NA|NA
TGTGCCACCTCAGATTCCTACGAGCAGTACTTC
CATSDSYEQYF
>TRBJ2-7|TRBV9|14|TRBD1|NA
TGTGCCAGCAGCGTAGGGACAGGGAGCCACGAGCAGTACTTC
CASSVGTGSHEQYF
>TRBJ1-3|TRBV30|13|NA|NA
TGTGCCTGGACCCGACATACTGGAAACACCATATATTTT
CAWTRHTGNTIYF
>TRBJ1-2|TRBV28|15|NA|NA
TGTGCCAGCAGTGGGGGGGCAGGCCCTTTGGATGGCTACACCTTC
CASSGGAGPLDGYTF
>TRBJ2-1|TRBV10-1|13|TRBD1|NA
TGCGCCAGCAGTGCTGCAGGGGGAAATGAGCAGTTCTTC
CASSAAGGNEQFF
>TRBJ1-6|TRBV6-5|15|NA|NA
TGTGCCAGCAACTCGGAGAGCTCCTATAATTCACCCCTCCACTTT
CASNSESSYNSPLHF
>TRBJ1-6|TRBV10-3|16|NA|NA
TGTGCCATCAGTGAGTCCGGGACAAGGACTAATTCACCCCTCCACTTT
CAISESGTRTNSPLHF
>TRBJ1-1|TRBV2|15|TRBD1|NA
TGTGCCAGCAGCGCGGGGACAGCAAAGAACACTGAAGCTTTCTTT
CASSAGTAKNTEAFF
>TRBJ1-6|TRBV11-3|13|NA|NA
TGTGCCAGCAGCTTAGATGGGGGCTCACCCCTCCACTTT
CASSLDGGSPLHF
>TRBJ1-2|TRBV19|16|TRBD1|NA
TGTGCCAGTACTGGGCCGCGACAGGGAAGAGGGTATGGCTACACCTTC
CASTGPRQGRGYGYTF
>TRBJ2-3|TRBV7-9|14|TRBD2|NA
TGTGCCAGCACAATAGCGGGGGGCACAGATACGCAGTATTTT
CASTIAGGTDTQYF
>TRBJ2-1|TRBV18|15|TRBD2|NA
TGTGCCAGCTCACCAAGGACTAGCAGCTACAATGAGCAGTTCTTC
CASSPRTSSYNEQFF
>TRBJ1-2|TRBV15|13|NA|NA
TGTGCCACCAGCGGATCAGGGATGTATGGCTACACCTTC
CATSGSGMYGYTF
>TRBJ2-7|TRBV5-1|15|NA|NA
TGCGCCAGCAGCAACCCAGACAGGTTCTCCTACGAGCAGTACTTC
CASSNPDRFSYEQYF
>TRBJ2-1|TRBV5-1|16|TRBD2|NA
TGCGCCAGCAGCGGTGGTCCTAGCGGGCTTTACAATGAGCAGTTCTTC
CASSGGPSGLYNEQFF
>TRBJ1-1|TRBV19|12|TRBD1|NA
TGTGCCAGTAAAACAGGGGAGACTGAAGCTTTCTTT
CASKTGETEAFF
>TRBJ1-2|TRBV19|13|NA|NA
TGTGCCAGTAATCGGGGGGCTAACTATGGCTACACCTTC
CASNRGANYGYTF
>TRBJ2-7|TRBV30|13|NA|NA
TGTGCCTGGAGTATGGACAGCTCCTACGAGCAGTACTTC
CAWSMDSSYEQYF
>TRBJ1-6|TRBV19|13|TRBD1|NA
TGTGCCACTGGGACAGGGTGGAATTCACCCCTCCACTTT
CATGTGWNSPLHF
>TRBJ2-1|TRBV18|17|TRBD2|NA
TGTGCCAGCTCACCCTCACTAGCGGGGGGGCTATCCAATGAGCAGTTCTTC
CASSPSLAGGLSNEQFF
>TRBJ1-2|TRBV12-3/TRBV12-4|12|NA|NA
TGTGCCAGCAGTGTCGCTAACTATGGCTACACCTTC
CASSVANYGYTF
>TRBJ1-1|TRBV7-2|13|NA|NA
TGTGCCAGCAGCTTAACAGTGAACACTGAAGCTTTCTTT
CASSLTVNTEAFF
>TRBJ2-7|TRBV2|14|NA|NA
TGTGCCAGCAGTGATCAGGGTCACGGACACGAGCAGTACTTC
CASSDQGHGHEQYF
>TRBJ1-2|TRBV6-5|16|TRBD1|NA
TGTGCCAGCAGTTACGGGGACAGGGGGCATCGCGATGGCTACACCTTC
CASSYGDRGHRDGYTF
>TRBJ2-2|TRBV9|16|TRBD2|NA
TGTGCCAGCAGCATACTAGCGGGGGACTTCACCGGGGAGCTGTTTTTT
CASSILAGDFTGELFF
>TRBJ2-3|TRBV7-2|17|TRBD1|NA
TGTGCCAGCAGCCCCCGGGACAGGCCTATGGGCACAGATACGCAGTATTTT
CASSPRDRPMGTDTQYF
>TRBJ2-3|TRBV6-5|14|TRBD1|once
TGTGCCAGCAGTCGGGACAGGGTGACAGATACGCAGTATTTT
CASSRDRVTDTQYF
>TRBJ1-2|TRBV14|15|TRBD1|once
TGTGCCAGCAGCCAATTTTCGACAGGGGTTTTCGGCTACACCTTC
CASSQFSTGVFGYTF
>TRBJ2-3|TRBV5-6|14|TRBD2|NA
TGTGCCAGCAGCTTGGGCCTAGCGGACACGACCCAGTATTTT
CASSLGLADTTQYF
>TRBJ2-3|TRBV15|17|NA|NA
TGTGCCACCAGCAGAGATTTATACAGTACTAGCACAGATACGCAGTATTTT
CATSRDLYSTSTDTQYF
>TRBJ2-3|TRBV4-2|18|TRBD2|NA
TGTGCCAGCAGCCAAGTGGCTAGCGGGGGGCTATGGGCAGATACGCAGTATTTT
CASSQVASGGLWADTQYF
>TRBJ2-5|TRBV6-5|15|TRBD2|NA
TGTGCCAGCAGTCCACCCGCGGGGGGGCGGGAGACCCAGTACTTC
CASSPPAGGRETQYF
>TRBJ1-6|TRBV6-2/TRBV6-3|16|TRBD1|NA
TGTGCCAGCAGTTCGGCCCGACAGGGGCAAAATTCACCCCTCCACTTT
CASSSARQGQNSPLHF
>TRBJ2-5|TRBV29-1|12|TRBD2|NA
TGCAGCGTGGGACTAGCCCAAGAGACCCAGTACTTC
CSVGLAQETQYF
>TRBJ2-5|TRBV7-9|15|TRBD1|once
TGTGCCAGCAGCAATGAGGGGGCCCTGGGGGAGACCCAGTACTTC
CASSNEGALGETQYF
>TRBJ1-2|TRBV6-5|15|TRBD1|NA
TGTGCCAGCAGTTCCTCAGGGGGAGCACCCTATGGCTACACCTTC
CASSSSGGAPYGYTF
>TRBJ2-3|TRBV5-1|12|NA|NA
TGCGCCAGCAGCTTTGGAGTTGATACGCAGTATTTT
CASSFGVDTQYF
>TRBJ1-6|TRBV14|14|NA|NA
TGTGCCAGCAGCCATAGCTCCTATAATTCACCCCTCCACTTT
CASSHSSYNSPLHF
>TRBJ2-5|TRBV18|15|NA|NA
TGTGCCAGCTCACCCGCGGGAAAATTCCAAGAGACCCAGTACTTC
CASSPAGKFQETQYF
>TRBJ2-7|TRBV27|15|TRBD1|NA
TGTGCCAGCAGTTTAACAGGGGCTAGCTCCTACGAGCAGTACTTC
CASSLTGASSYEQYF
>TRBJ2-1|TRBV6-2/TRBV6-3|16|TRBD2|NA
TGTGCCAGCAGTTACTCGACTAGCGGGGGTCCCAATGAGCAGTTCTTC
CASSYSTSGGPNEQFF
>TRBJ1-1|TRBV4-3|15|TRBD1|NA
TGCGCCAGCAGCCAAGACAGGGGGCTGAACACTGAAGCTTTCTTT
CASSQDRGLNTEAFF
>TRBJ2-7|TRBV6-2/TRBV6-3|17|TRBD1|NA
TGTGCCAGCAGTTACTCGCCCCCGGGACAGGGGGCAAACGAGCAGTACTTC
CASSYSPPGQGANEQYF
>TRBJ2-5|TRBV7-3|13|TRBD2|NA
TGTGCCAGCAGCCTCGGGACTAGGGAGACCCAGTACTTC
CASSLGTRETQYF